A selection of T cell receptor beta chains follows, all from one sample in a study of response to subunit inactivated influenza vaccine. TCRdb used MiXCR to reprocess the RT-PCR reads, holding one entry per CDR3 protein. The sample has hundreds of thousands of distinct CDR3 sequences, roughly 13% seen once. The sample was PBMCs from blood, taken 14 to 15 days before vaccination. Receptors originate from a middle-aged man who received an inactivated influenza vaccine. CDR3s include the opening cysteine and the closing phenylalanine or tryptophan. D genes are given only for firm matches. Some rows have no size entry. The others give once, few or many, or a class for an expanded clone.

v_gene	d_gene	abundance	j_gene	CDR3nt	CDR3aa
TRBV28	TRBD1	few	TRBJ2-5	TGTGCCAGCAAAAGGGGGCGGGCACCTCAAGAGACCCAGTACTTC	CASKRGRAPQETQYF
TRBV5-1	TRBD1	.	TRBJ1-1	TGCGCCAGCAGTCGTTTTCAGGGGGCCACTGAAGCTTTCTTT	CASSRFQGATEAFF
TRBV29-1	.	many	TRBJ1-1	TGCAGCGTTGAACGCCGACAGTTGAACACTGAAGCTTTCTTT	CSVERRQLNTEAFF
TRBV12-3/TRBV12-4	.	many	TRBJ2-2	TGTGCCAGCATCGTGGGTATGAGCACCGGGGAGCTGTTTTTT	CASIVGMSTGELFF
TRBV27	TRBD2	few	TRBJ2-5	TGTGCCAGCAGAGGGACTAGCGGGAGGGCCACCCAGTACTTC	CASRGTSGRATQYF
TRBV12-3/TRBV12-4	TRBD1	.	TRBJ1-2	TGTGCCAGCAGACAGACAGGGGGCGCCGGCTATGGCTACACCTTC	CASRQTGGAGYGYTF
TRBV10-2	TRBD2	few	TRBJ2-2	TGCGCCAGCAGTGCTAGTCTAGCGGGCCACTACACCGGGGAGCTGTTTTTT	CASSASLAGHYTGELFF
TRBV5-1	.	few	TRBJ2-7	TGCGCCAGCAGCTTGGCACAGGGAACCTCCGAGCAGTACTTC	CASSLAQGTSEQYF
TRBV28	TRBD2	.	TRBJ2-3	TGTGCCAGCAGTTTAGGACTAGGCGCAGATACGCAGTATTTT	CASSLGLGADTQYF
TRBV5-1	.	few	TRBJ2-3	TGCGCCAGCAGCTTTTCAGATTCCGCCACAGATACGCAGTATTTT	CASSFSDSATDTQYF
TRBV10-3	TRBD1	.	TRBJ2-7	TGTGCCATCAGTGAGCGGACCCGGGACAGGGGCTACGAGCAGTACTTC	CAISERTRDRGYEQYF
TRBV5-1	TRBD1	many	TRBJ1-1	TGCGCCAGCAGCCTTAACCCAGGGGGCAGTGAAGCTTTCTTT	CASSLNPGGSEAFF
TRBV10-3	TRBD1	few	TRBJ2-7	TGTGCCATCAGTGGCCCCAGGGGCCAGGGGGACGAGCAGTACTTC	CAISGPRGQGDEQYF
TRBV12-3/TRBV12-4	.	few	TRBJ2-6	TGTGCCAGCAGTTTCCTTTCTGGGGCCAACGTCCTGACTTTC	CASSFLSGANVLTF
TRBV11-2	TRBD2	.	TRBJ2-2	TGTGCCAGCAGCTTACTAGCGGGGGCCCTCCTGGGTGGCGGGGAGCTGTTTTTT	CASSLLAGALLGGGELFF
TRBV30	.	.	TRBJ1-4	TGTGCCTGGGGAAGCCCTGGGAATGAAAAACTGTTTTTT	CAWGSPGNEKLFF
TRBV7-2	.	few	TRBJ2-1	TGTGCCAGCAGCTTAGCACCGGGGGGCCAGCCCTCCTACAATGAGCAGTTCTTC	CASSLAPGGQPSYNEQFF
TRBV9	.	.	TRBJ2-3	TGTGCCAGCAGCGTACGCGGTTTCACAGATACGCAGTATTTT	CASSVRGFTDTQYF
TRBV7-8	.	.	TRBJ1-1	TGTGCCACCACTCGGACAGCGAACACTGAAGCTTTCTTT	CATTRTANTEAFF
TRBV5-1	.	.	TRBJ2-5	TGCGCCAGCAGCTTGACTAGCCTGCAAGAGACCCAGTACTTC	CASSLTSLQETQYF
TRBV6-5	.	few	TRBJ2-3	TGTGCCAGCAGTTACCCCCCCGGGATCTCACAGGATACGCAGTATTTT	CASSYPPGISQDTQYF
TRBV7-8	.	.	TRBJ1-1	TGTGCCAGCAGTCCCGGGACAAAACAGAACACTGAAGCTTTCTTT	CASSPGTKQNTEAFF
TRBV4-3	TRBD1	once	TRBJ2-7	TGCGCCAGCAGCCAAGATTGGGACAGGGCGTCCAACGAGCAGTACTTC	CASSQDWDRASNEQYF
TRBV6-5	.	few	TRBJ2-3	TGTGCCAGCAGTTCCGTGACAGGGTCGGGACTCACAGATACGCAGTATTTT	CASSSVTGSGLTDTQYF
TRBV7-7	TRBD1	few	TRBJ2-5	TGTGCCAGCAGCTTAGTAGGGGGCCTGTACCAAGAGACCCAGTACTTC	CASSLVGGLYQETQYF
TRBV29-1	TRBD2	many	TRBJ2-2	TGCAGCGTTGAAGGACTAGCGGGAAGTACCGGGGAGCTGTTTTTT	CSVEGLAGSTGELFF
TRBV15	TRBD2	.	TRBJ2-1	TGTGCCACCAGCAGGACTAGCGGGAGGGCCGGTGAGCAGTTCTTC	CATSRTSGRAGEQFF
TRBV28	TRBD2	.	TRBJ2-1	TGTGCCAGCAGTTTAGCTCCCGGCGGGAGCGCCTACAATGAGCAGTTCTTC	CASSLAPGGSAYNEQFF
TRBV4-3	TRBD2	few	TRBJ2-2	TGCGCCAGCAGCCAAGAAGTACTAGCGGGAGGGGTAATCAACACCGGGGAGCTGTTTTTT	CASSQEVLAGGVINTGELFF
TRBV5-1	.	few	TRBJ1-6	TGCGCCAGCAGACGGGACCTTAGCTCCTATAATTCACCCCTCCACTTT	CASRRDLSSYNSPLHF
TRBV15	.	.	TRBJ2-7	TGTGCCACCAGCAGAGATAGGGCCGGCGAGCAGTACTTC	CATSRDRAGEQYF
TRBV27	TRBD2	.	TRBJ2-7	TGTGCCAGCAGTTTAGCTATCCCAGGGACTAGCGGGGAGGCGGGAGAGCAGTACTTC	CASSLAIPGTSGEAGEQYF
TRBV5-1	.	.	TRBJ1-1	TGCGCCAGCAGCTACGACAGGCCGAACACTGAAGCTTTCTTT	CASSYDRPNTEAFF
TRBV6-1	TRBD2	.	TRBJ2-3	TGTGCCAGCAGAGATAGCGGGGGGGCCGGGGATACGCAGTATTTT	CASRDSGGAGDTQYF
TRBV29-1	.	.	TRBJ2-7	TGCAGCGCCGGAAGATGGCAGGATACCTACGAGCAGTACTTC	CSAGRWQDTYEQYF
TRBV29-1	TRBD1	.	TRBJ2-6	TGCAGCGTAAAGGACAGGGGGCAGAGTGGGGCCAACGTCCTGACTTTC	CSVKDRGQSGANVLTF
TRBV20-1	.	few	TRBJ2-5	TGCAGTGCTAGAGAAGTTATCCAAGAGACCCAGTACTTC	CSAREVIQETQYF
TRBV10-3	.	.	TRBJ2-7	TGTGCCATCAGTGAGTCGACAGCCTACGAGCAGTACTTC	CAISESTAYEQYF
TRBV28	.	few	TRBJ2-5	TGTGCCAGTCGGGTCCCCGGACGGGAGACCCAGTACTTC	CASRVPGRETQYF
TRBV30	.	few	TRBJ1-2	TGTGCCTGGAGTCCGCCGGGACAAAACTATGGCTACACCTTC	CAWSPPGQNYGYTF
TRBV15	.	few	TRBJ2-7	TGTGCCACCAGCAGAGATAAGTCCGCCGGTAACTACGAGCAGTACTTC	CATSRDKSAGNYEQYF
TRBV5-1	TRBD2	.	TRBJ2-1	TGCGCCAGCAGCTTAACACCTCGAGCGGGAGGGCGGGATGAGCAGTTCTTC	CASSLTPRAGGRDEQFF
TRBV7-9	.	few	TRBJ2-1	TGTGCCAGCGATGAGGCGCAGGTTGAGCAGTTCTTC	CASDEAQVEQFF
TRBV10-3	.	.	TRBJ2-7	TGTGCCATCGGCCCCGGACTCAGCAAATCCTACGAGCAGTACTTC	CAIGPGLSKSYEQYF
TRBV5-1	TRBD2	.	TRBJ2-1	TGCGCCAGCAGCTGGACGACTAGCGGGAGATTTAATGAGCAGTTCTTC	CASSWTTSGRFNEQFF
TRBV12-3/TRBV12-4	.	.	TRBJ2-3	TGTGCCAGCAGTCCATCGAGACCTAGCACAGATACGCAGTATTTT	CASSPSRPSTDTQYF
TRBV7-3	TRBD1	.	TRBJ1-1	TGTGCCTCCTGGGGGCACGTCAGGGGGCTGAACACTGAAGCTTTCTTT	CASWGHVRGLNTEAFF